This TCR beta chain derives from a study of cytomegalovirus exposure and HLA in healthy donors. Study in general: The 120 validation repertoires were produced on the same platform as the roughly 670 repertoires of the first cohort. This was reported in a later analysis. Whole-study results and caveats: The study labeled about 160 TCR beta chains cytomegalovirus-associated. The TCR clusters that emerged in the first cohort tended, a later analysis found, to co-occur in the 110 or so validation repertoires.

While the first cohort had 600 to 800 subjects, the donors belonged to the separate validation cohort of 120 subjects. Produced via immunoSEQ multiplex PCR; TCRdb's table is partial and in-frame only. This repertoire shows about 66,000 clones, around 97% found once; its top ten account for around 1.5%. Germline trimming cut 4 bases from V and 2 bases from J; bases unmatched to any gene: 4. Looked up from germline, CDR1 is SGHDT and CDR2 is YYEEEE. The CDR3 loop spans 14 amino acids. A note on this clone: Its target is not known.

Sequencing was performed on PBMCs. This clonotype was obtained from a woman aged 18-29 years in good health and CMV-seropositive. V is TRBV5-6 and J is TRBJ2-3, with 7 bases lining up with TRBD2. CDR3 nucleotides: TGTGCCAGCAGCGGGGACTATCTCACAGATACGCAGTATTTT. This translates into CASSGDYLTDTQYF.